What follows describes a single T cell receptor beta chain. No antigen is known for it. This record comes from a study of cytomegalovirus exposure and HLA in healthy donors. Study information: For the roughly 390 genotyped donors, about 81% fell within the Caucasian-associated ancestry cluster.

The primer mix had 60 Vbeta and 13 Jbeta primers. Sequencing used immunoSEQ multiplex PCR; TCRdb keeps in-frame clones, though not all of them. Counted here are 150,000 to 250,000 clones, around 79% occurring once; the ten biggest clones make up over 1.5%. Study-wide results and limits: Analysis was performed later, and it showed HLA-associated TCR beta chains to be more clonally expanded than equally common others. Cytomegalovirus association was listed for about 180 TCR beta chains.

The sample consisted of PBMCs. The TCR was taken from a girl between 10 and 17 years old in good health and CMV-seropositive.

This CDR3 reads CASSPTGATNEKLFF. CDR3 nucleotides: TGTGCCAGCTCACCTACAGGGGCGACTAATGAAAAACTGTTTTTT. The chain carries TRBV18 and TRBJ1-4; 7 bases align to TRBD1. The CDR3 is 15 amino acids. Germline V gene lookup returns CDR1 KGHSH and CDR2 LQKENI. V lost 3 bases, J lost 2 bases, and 3 bases stayed unmatched.